Many counts were recorded for the clone carrying this T cell receptor (beta chain). The antigen is unknown. A second PCR of about 7 to 12 cycles used a sample-barcoded 5' primer and a J-beta primer mix. TCRdb re-called the 5' RACE reads with MiXCR, one entry per CDR3 protein. In the table there are hundreds of thousands of distinct CDR3 sequences, roughly 31% of which are singletons. This sample stems from a study of blood T cells in healthy people across ages. The CDR3 loop spans 18 amino acids. Germline V gene sequence: CDR1 MNHEY, CDR2 SVGAGI. With 1 base clipped from V and 1 base from J, the junction kept 11 bases outside the gene matches. Points from the study as a whole: TCR beta diversity, measured per million T cells, fell in a roughly linear way with age.

The genes are TRBV6-5 and TRBJ1-1; 8 bases are shared with TRBD1. This TCR was sampled from a woman of 80 years or more in good health. Sequencing was carried out using blood. CDR3 sequence reads: CASSYFIRPGQANTEAFF. DNA for the CDR3: TGTGCCAGCAGTTACTTCATAAGACCGGGACAGGCGAACACTGAAGCTTTCTTT.